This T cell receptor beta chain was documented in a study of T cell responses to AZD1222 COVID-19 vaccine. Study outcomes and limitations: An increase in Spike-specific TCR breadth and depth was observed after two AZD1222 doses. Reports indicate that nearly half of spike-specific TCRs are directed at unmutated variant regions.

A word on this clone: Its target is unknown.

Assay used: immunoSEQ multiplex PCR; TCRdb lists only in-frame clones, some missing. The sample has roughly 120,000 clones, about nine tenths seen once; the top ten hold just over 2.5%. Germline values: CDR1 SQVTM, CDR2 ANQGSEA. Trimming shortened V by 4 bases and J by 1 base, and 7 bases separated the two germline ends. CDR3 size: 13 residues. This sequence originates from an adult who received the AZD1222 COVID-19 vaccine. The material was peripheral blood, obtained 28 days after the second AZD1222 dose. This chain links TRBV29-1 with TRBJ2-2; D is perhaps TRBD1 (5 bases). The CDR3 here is CSVGQGNTGELFF. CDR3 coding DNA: TGCAGCGTTGGCCAGGGGAACACCGGGGAGCTGTTTTTT.